What follows are 15 T cell receptor beta chains derived from one specimen sequenced in a study of T cell repertoires in cytomegalovirus infection (dated by TCRdb to the late 2010s). These reads were obtained on an Illumina HiSeq 1500. TCRdb redid the processing of the public reads, applying fastp at Q25 and MiXCR, and retained in-frame beta chains. Rows with a matching CDR3 protein are joined into one entry that keeps the most common DNA and genes. Counted in this sample were 200,000 to 300,000 distinct CDR3 sequences; approximately 14% of them appeared once. The top ten clonotypes cover 8.5% to 10% of the sample. Sequencing used PBMCs. The receptors shown here come from a human donor in good health (CMV status not recorded). Some clones in this sample may be carry-over from other donors' samples.

The gene calls are TRBV20-1 and TRBJ1-4; D not certain. Trimming pared 0 bases from V and 3 bases from J, leaving 11 bases between. The CDR3 length is 15 residues. Germline CDR1 is DFQATT and CDR2 is SNEGSKA (reference sequence). The CDR3 coding sequence is TGCAGTGCTAGAGATCAGGCAGCCTCTAATGAAAAACTGTTTTTT. Its translation: CSARDQAASNEKLFF.

This clonotype has just a few counts. At one end, the junction sequence differs from germline, possibly due to a read error. V usage is TRBV7-7 and J usage is TRBJ2-3; no firm D call. The CDR3 consists of 16 residues. Germline CDR1 reads SSHAT; CDR2 reads FNYEAQ (reference sequence). The CDR3 bases are TGTGCTAGCAGCTTAGAGGTTGGCGGTAGCACAGATACGCAGTATTTT. Its translation: CASSLEVGGSTDTQYF.

This clonotype was picked up many times. The CDR3 reads CASSLRAGNTEAFF. The CDR3 coding sequence is TGTGCCAGCAGCTTACGGGCGGGAAACACTGAAGCTTTCTTT. The J gene is TRBJ1-1, the V gene TRBV7-3, with D hard to call. The CDR3 has 14 residues. V lost 2 bases and J 2 bases, leaving 9 bases between the germline ends. Germline values: CDR1 SGHTA, CDR2 FQGTGA.

This chain connects TRBV2 to TRBJ2-2; 10 positions agree with TRBD1. The trim removed 6 bases at V and 5 bases at J, leaving 6 bases unmatched. Germline CDR1 and CDR2: SNHLY and FYNNEI. CDR3 length: 15 amino acids. The CDR3 loop reads CASRTGGSDTGELFF. CDR3 coding DNA: TGTGCCAGCAGGACAGGGGGCTCGGATACCGGGGAGCTGTTTTTT.

With regard to this clonotype: A read error is possible here, since a much larger clone lies one base away. The conserved phenylalanine or tryptophan is not found at the CDR3 terminus, so this likely reflects a read error. The gene calls are TRBV14 and TRBJ2-1; tentatively, D is TRBD2 (6 bases). V was cut by 1 base and J by 7 bases, with 17 bases left in between. The CDR3 extends over 16 amino acids. The V gene's germline CDR1 is SGHDN and CDR2 FVKESK. The CDR3 here is CASSQGQAGPGNEQFS. Written as DNA, the CDR3 is TGTGCCAGCAGCCAAGGTCAAGCGGGCCCTGGGAATGAGCAGTTCTCC.

This clonotype was observed many times. The chain joins TRBV6-1 to TRBJ2-7, with D perhaps TRBD2 (6 bases). Trimming took off 7 bases at V and 0 bases at J, with 16 bases between the two ends. The CDR3 has 15 amino acids. CDR1 and CDR2 (germline): MNHNS, SASEGT. CDR3 protein: CASTALGGSSYEQYF. CDR3 DNA: TGTGCCAGCACCGCACTTGGGGGGAGCTCCTACGAGCAGTACTTC.

J is TRBJ1-4 and V is TRBV29-1; possible D gene TRBD1, 5 bases. This CDR3 comprises 14 residues. Germline CDR1 reads SQVTM; CDR2 reads ANQGSEA. Trimming removed 6 bases at V and 7 bases at J, with 18 bases between. CDR3 amino acids: CSVQKGSRGEKLFF. CDR3 nucleotides: TGCAGCGTACAAAAGGGGAGCAGAGGTGAAAAACTGTTTTTT.

The chain employs TRBV20-1 and TRBJ2-1, with 8 bases fitting TRBD2. There are 14 residues in the CDR3. V shed 1 base and J 6 bases; nucleotides not matched to a gene: 5. Germline V gene sequence: CDR1 DFQATT, CDR2 SNEGSKA (reference sequence). CDR3 residues: CSARGGGPSNEQFF. The CDR3 DNA is TGCAGTGCTAGAGGCGGGGGGCCGAGCAATGAGCAGTTCTTC.

This clonotype has a handful of counts. The chain combines TRBV5-1 with TRBJ2-1; 10 bases are shared with TRBD2. The germline CDR1 and CDR2 sequences are SGHRS and YFSETQ. This CDR3 is built from 15 residues. V was clipped by 0 bases and J by 8 bases; unmatched bases: 5. The CDR3 loop is CASSLVAGGLDEQFF. The DNA for the CDR3 is TGCGCCAGCAGCTTGGTAGCGGGAGGACTCGATGAGCAGTTCTTC.

The CDR3 region is CSARDGGLGNTEAFF. As DNA, the CDR3 is TGCAGTGCTAGAGACGGGGGGCTGGGGAACACTGAAGCTTTCTTT. V and J are TRBV20-1 and TRBJ1-1; TRBD1 is a possible D gene (6 bases). Deletions cut 0 bases from V and 1 base from J, with 12 bases between. CDR3 length: 15 amino acids. CDR1 and CDR2 from the germline V gene are DFQATT and SNEGSKA (reference sequence).

The rearrangement joins TRBV10-3 to TRBJ1-2; D gene unclear. CDR3 size: 14 residues. The V gene lost 3 bases and the J gene lost 8 bases, with 16 bases spanning the gap. Germline CDR1 is ENHRY and CDR2 is SYGVKD. CDR3 in DNA: TGTGCCATCAGTGAAGGGCCCGAGGGCTTGGGCTACACCTTC. Encoded protein: CAISEGPEGLGYTF.

The V and J genes are TRBV29-1 and TRBJ1-5; possible D gene TRBD1, 5 bases. Germline assignment: CDR1 SQVTM and CDR2 ANQGSEA. CDR3 length equals 15 residues. The V end lost 4 bases, the J end lost 4 bases, and 17 bases lay between the germline ends. CDR3 sequence reads: CSVVVPGPSNQPQHF. The CDR3 DNA follows: TGCAGCGTTGTTGTGCCGGGACCGAGTAATCAGCCCCAGCATTTT.

In this sample, this clonotype turned up many times. The chain joins TRBV4-1 to TRBJ2-1, with unresolved D. Between the trimmed V and J ends, which lost 3 bases and 9 bases, there was a span of 12 bases. The CDR3 loop spans 13 amino acids. Germline V gene lookup returns CDR1 MGHRA and CDR2 YSYEKL. CDR3: CASSHVDDLEQFF. The CDR3 bases are TGCGCCAGCAGCCACGTAGATGACCTTGAGCAGTTCTTC.

The J gene is TRBJ2-7, the V gene TRBV10-3; 9 bases align to TRBD1. CDR1 and CDR2 from the germline V gene are ENHRY and SYGVKD. This CDR3 region has 16 residues. V gave up 6 bases and J gave up 0 bases; unmatched junction bases: 9. The CDR3 DNA reads as TGTGCCATCAGCCCGGACAGGGGACGAAGCTCCTACGAGCAGTACTTC. This encodes CAISPDRGRSSYEQYF.

With regard to this clonotype: Since a much larger clone is just one base distant, this may be a read error. This CDR3 fails to terminate in the conserved phenylalanine or tryptophan, so it likely reflects a read error. The rearrangement links TRBV28 to TRBJ1-1; D remains unclear. The CDR3 runs to 12 residues. CDR1 and CDR2 from the germline V gene are MDHEN and SYDVKM. The V and J ends lost 3 bases and 10 bases respectively, with 12 bases between them. CDR3 nucleotides: TGTGCCAGCAGTTTGGGTCCCCTGAGAGCTTTCCTT. It yields the protein CASSLGPLRAFL.